This T cell receptor (beta chain) was captured in a study of CD8 T cells in Susac syndrome. Study-level results: The study conceded that relatively few individuals underwent its TCR sequencing and HLA analysis.

Comment on this clonotype: Its matching antigen is unknown.

About 0.5 to 1 ug RNA was reverse transcribed with random hexamers. Coverage of TCR beta CDR3 amplification by immunoSEQ multiplex PCR extended to 54 Vbeta and 13 Jbeta. TCRdb ran MiXCR on the immunoSEQ multiplex PCR reads and lists one entry per CDR3 protein. The table records some 200,000 distinct CDR3 sequences, roughly nine tenths of them present only once. CD8+ and CD4+ T cells from blood underwent TCR beta sequencing, which was carried out in a high-throughput format. The CDR3 covers 14 residues. Germline V gene data show CDR1 as LGHNA and CDR2 as YSLEER. Trimming stripped 0 bases from V and 2 bases from J, with 8 bases between.

The TCR originated in a human donor with multiple sclerosis. J is TRBJ2-7 and V is TRBV4-3; possibly TRBD2 for D (5 bases). Sample: CD8+ T cells from PBMCs. The CDR3 DNA reads TGCGCCAGCAGCCAAGACGGAGGCACCTACGAGCAGTACTTC. Translated: CASSQDGGTYEQYF.